Shown below are 9 T cell receptor beta chains from a single sample sequenced in a study of T cell responses to AZD1222 COVID-19 vaccine. The table came from immunoSEQ multiplex PCR; TCRdb's copy has only in-frame clones and leaves some out. Here the sample spans around 140,000 clones, 65% to 90% being singletons. This specimen consisted of peripheral blood, obtained 28 days after the second dose of the MenACWY control vaccine. These receptors all stem from an adult who received the MenACWY meningococcal vaccine as a control.

The chain uses TRBV7-9 and TRBJ1-2, with TRBD1 matching over 12 bases. The CDR3 spans 16 residues. CDR1 is SEHNR and CDR2 is FQNEAQ in the germline V gene (reference sequence). The junction had 7 bases not matched to a gene; V was cut back by 0 bases and J by 8 bases. The CDR3 DNA reads as TGTGCCAGCAGCTTAGCTAGCGGGACAGGGGGCCGGGGCTACACCTTC. Its protein is CASSLASGTGGRGYTF.

Worth noting for this clone: One end of the junction varies from germline; a read error may be responsible. This rearrangement joins TRBV10-1 to TRBJ1-2; 7 bases agree with TRBD1. In germline, CDR1 is WNHNN, CDR2 SYGVQD (reference sequence). The CDR3 is 16 amino acids. The CDR3 DNA is TGCGCCAGCAATGAGTTCCGATCGGACAGGTCCTATGGCTACACCTTC. Translating it yields CASNEFRSDRSYGYTF.

This clone is termed medium-sized. V gene TRBV3-1 (or the pseudogene TRBV3-2) combines with J gene TRBJ2-1; 9 nucleotides align to TRBD2. Germline CDR1 and CDR2: LGHDT and YNNKEL (reference sequence). V was pared by 0 bases and J by 1 base, with 13 bases of the junction left unmatched. The CDR3 extends over 20 amino acids. The CDR3 coding sequence is TGTGCCAGCAGCCAAGATTTTGGGCGGGAGGGTTCCCTGTCCTACAATGAGCAGTTCTTC. Encoded protein: CASSQDFGREGSLSYNEQFF.

The rearrangement joins TRBV9 to TRBJ2-5; the D gene is possibly TRBD1 (7 bases). CDR1 and CDR2 (germline): SGDLS, YYNGEE. The ends were cut back, 4 bases at V and 4 bases at J, with 14 bases in the middle. The CDR3 loop spans 14 amino acids. The CDR3 DNA sequence: TGTGCCAGCAGCCCCGTCCAGGGGGGAGAGACCCAGTACTTC. Protein product: CASSPVQGGETQYF. Full variable domain (remainder filled in from reference TRBV9 and TRBJ2-5): DSGVTQTPKHLITATGQRVTLRCSPRSGDLSVYWYQQSLDQGLQFLIQYYNGEERAKGNILERFSAQQFPDLHSELNLSSLELGDSALYFCASSPVQGGETQYFGPGTRLLVL.

The chain carries TRBV4-1 and TRBJ2-5; 8 positions agree with TRBD1. The V gene end was trimmed by 4 bases and the J gene end by 3 bases; junction bases not matched to a gene: 4. The CDR3 is made up of 14 amino acids. Germline-derived CDR1 and CDR2 are MGHRA and YSYEKL. CDR3 in amino acids: CASSPRQGKETQYF. CDR3 DNA: TGCGCCAGCAGCCCCCGACAGGGGAAAGAGACCCAGTACTTC.

The CDR3 is CASSSAGVDYGYTF. The CDR3 bases are TGTGCCAGCAGCTCGGCAGGGGTAGACTATGGCTACACCTTC. The V gene is TRBV5-4, the J gene TRBJ1-2; weak D call: TRBD1 (6 bases). Trimming stripped 3 bases from V and 3 bases from J, with 12 bases between. This CDR3 is built from 14 residues. The V gene's germline CDR1 is SGHNT and CDR2 YYREEE (reference sequence).

This clone was observed at least ten times. The chain uses TRBV11-3 and TRBJ2-7, with D possibly matching TRBD2 (5 bases). CDR3 length: 14 residues. V shed 1 base and J shed 3 bases, with 10 bases lying between them. The V gene's germline CDR1 is SGHNT and CDR2 YENEEA. Written as DNA, the CDR3 is TGTGCCAGCAGCTTAGGGGGAGACATCTACGAGCAGTACTTC. This encodes CASSLGGDIYEQYF.

The chain has TRBV19 and TRBJ1-1; D is perhaps TRBD1 (6 bases). CDR3 length: 16 residues. Trimming stripped 6 bases from V and 6 bases from J, with 23 bases between. From germline, CDR1 is LNHDA and CDR2 SQIVND (reference sequence). CDR3 nucleotides: TGTGCCAGTAGCCAGTATAGGGGGGCCCTAGGGGCTGAAGCTTTCTTT. Its translation is CASSQYRGALGAEAFF.

The chain carries TRBV9 and TRBJ2-4; 12 nucleotides match TRBD1. Germline V CDR1 and CDR2: SGDLS, YYNGEE. The CDR3 length is 20 residues. V lost 4 bases to trimming and J lost 5 bases; unmatched junction nucleotides: 19. CDR3 DNA sequence: TGTGCCAGCAGCCTTAGACCTACGGGACAGGGGGCTTTTCCCGAAAACATTCAGTACTTC. Translating it yields CASSLRPTGQGAFPENIQYF. Using reference TRBV9 and TRBJ2-4 for the parts outside the CDR3, the full variable domain is DSGVTQTPKHLITATGQRVTLRCSPRSGDLSVYWYQQSLDQGLQFLIQYYNGEERAKGNILERFSAQQFPDLHSELNLSSLELGDSALYFCASSLRPTGQGAFPENIQYFGAGTRLSVL.